This TCR beta chain originates from a study of T-cell memory formation after mild COVID-19. Turning to the study itself: For the most part, TCR clusters were specific to one donor.

MiXCR was run by TCRdb on the 5' RACE reads, yielding one entry per CDR3 protein. The table includes under 550,000 distinct CDR3 sequences, approximately 18% detected once. Points from the study as a whole: Cross-reactive memory seemingly joined, as some responding clones were found in pre-infection memory. Mostly located in CM and EM were contracting CD4+ clones, with contracting CD8+ clones located in EMRA.

V dropped 3 bases and J dropped 4; count of bases not matched to a gene: 9. Germline V gene sequence: CDR1 LGHNA, CDR2 YSLEER. The CDR3 contains 16 residues. In its sample, this clonotype was seen a few times. Antigen unknown. Sequenced material: PBMCs or a T cell subset sorted from them (not recorded which). The chain has TRBV4-3 and TRBJ2-3, with 8 bases that match TRBD1. The TCR comes from a young man who had mild COVID-19 (a few samples of this study predate the infection). Cell type and time point are not known. CDR3 nucleotide sequence: TGCGCCAGCAGCCAGGGGCCCGGACAGGGCTCAGATACGCAGTATTTT. This codes for CASSQGPGQGSDTQYF.